A single sample is the source of the 32 T cell receptor beta chains below, sequenced in a study of OX40 agonist ivuxolimab in advanced cancers. The repertoire was sequenced with immunoSEQ multiplex PCR; TCRdb's copy has only in-frame clones and lacks some. Among around 79,000 clones listed, approximately 92% were seen once. The sample consisted of CD4+ or CD8+ T cells sorted from blood, taken in a trial of the OX40 agonist ivuxolimab. These receptors came from an adult with an advanced solid tumor such as melanoma, head and neck, liver or kidney cancer.

The chain employs TRBV7-2 and TRBJ2-2, with D hard to call. Trimming shortened V by 3 bases and J by 3 bases, and 5 bases separated the two germline ends. The CDR3 consists of 13 residues. From germline, CDR1 is SGHTA and CDR2 FQGNSA. CDR3 DNA sequence: TGTGCCAGCAGCTTGAAGTACACCGGGGAGCTGTTTTTT. Its protein is CASSLKYTGELFF.

The V gene is TRBV19, the J gene TRBJ1-5; 9 bases line up with TRBD1. Germline V lookup: CDR1 LNHDA, CDR2 SQIVND (reference sequence). Unmatched junction bases numbered 13, after V lost 1 base and J lost 0 bases. The CDR3 is made up of 20 amino acids. CDR3 sequence (DNA): TGTGCCAGTAGTATAGCCTACCCCGGGACAGGGTTCAATAGCAATCAGCCCCAGCATTTT. Translating gives CASSIAYPGTGFNSNQPQHF.

This clone was seen just once. V is TRBV5-1 and J is TRBJ2-7, with D possibly being TRBD1 (6 bases). Germline CDR1 SGHRS, CDR2 YFSETQ. The CDR3 sequence is 14 residues long. Trimming cost V 3 bases and J 3 bases, with 13 bases left between them. DNA of the CDR3: TGCGCCAGCAGCTCCCGGACAGAGAGCTACGAGCAGTACTTC. It yields the protein CASSSRTESYEQYF.

The chain recombines TRBV7-8 with TRBJ2-7, with 8 bases fitting TRBD2. The CDR3 runs 14 residues. CDR1 and CDR2 from the germline V gene are SGHVS and FQNEAQ. The V and J ends lost 4 bases and 2 bases, in that order; junction bases with no gene match: 4. The CDR3 DNA reads as TGTGCCAGCAGCTATCCGGGACTAGCCTACGAGCAGTACTTC. Its translation: CASSYPGLAYEQYF. Looking up the rest from reference TRBV7-8 and TRBJ2-7 gives the full variable domain: GAGVSQSPRYKVAKRGQDVALRCDPISGHVSLFWYQQALGQGPEFLTYFQNEAQLDKSGLPSDRFFAERPEGSVSTLKIQRTQQEDSAVYLCASSYPGLAYEQYFGPGTRLTVT.

The chain combines TRBV11-3 with TRBJ2-5, with D uncertain. The germline V and J ends were trimmed by 1 base and 8 bases, with 5 bases remaining between them. CDR3 size: 11 residues. Germline loops: CDR1 SGHNT, CDR2 YENEEA. The CDR3 is CASSLGATQYF. As DNA, the CDR3 is TGTGCCAGCAGCTTAGGAGCTACCCAGTACTTC.

The chain recombines TRBV9 with TRBJ2-7; possibly TRBD2 for D (5 bases). Germline-derived CDR1 and CDR2 are SGDLS and YYNGEE. V lost 4 bases and J 2 bases, leaving 10 bases between the germline ends. The CDR3 contains 13 residues. The CDR3, as DNA: TGTGCCAGCAGCCCACGGGGAGCCTACGAGCAGTACTTC. Translation gives CASSPRGAYEQYF.

This clone is labeled as large. Other nucleotide sequences from this sample produce the same CDR3. The chain uses TRBV7-8 and TRBJ2-7; no clear D. This CDR3 region has 14 residues. Germline V gives CDR1 SGHVS, CDR2 FQNEAQ. Trimming shortened V by 3 bases and J by 4 bases, and 13 bases separated the two germline ends. This chain's CDR3 is CASSFRSRSYEQYF. The CDR3 nucleotides read TGTGCCAGCAGCTTCCGTAGCCGGTCTTACGAGCAGTACTTC.

The V and J genes are TRBV10-3 and TRBJ1-4; D is undetermined. V lost 0 bases and J lost 5, with 7 bases in between. Germline values: CDR1 ENHRY, CDR2 SYGVKD. This CDR3 is 14 amino acids long. This CDR3 reads CAISESSENEKLFF. The CDR3 DNA reads TGTGCCATCAGTGAGTCTTCCGAGAATGAAAAACTGTTTTTT.

The chain has TRBV14 and TRBJ2-3; 10 bases line up with TRBD2. CDR1 is SGHDN, CDR2 FVKESK, per germline. Losses at the gene ends were 1 base for V and 2 bases for J; bases not matched to a gene: 3. This CDR3 spans 16 amino acids. This CDR3 reads CASSQGLAGATDTQYF. The CDR3 DNA is TGTGCCAGCAGCCAAGGGCTAGCGGGGGCCACAGATACGCAGTATTTT.

This clone appeared a single time. J is TRBJ2-5 and V is TRBV10-3; tentatively, D is TRBD1 or TRBD2 (5 bases each). The J call may be mistaken, given a closer DNA end match to TRBJ2-7. Germline V lookup: CDR1 ENHRY, CDR2 SYGVKD. CDR3 length: 13 amino acids. The CDR3 nucleotides read TGTGCCTCGGATACCGGGACGGCCTACGAGCAGTACTTC. Its protein is CASDTGTAYEQYF.

This clone was recorded only once. J is TRBJ1-1 and V is TRBV4-2; D ambiguous. CDR3 length: 16 amino acids. Germline V lookup: CDR1 LGHNA, CDR2 YNFKEQ. V lost 4 bases to trimming and J lost 4 bases, with 19 bases between them. CDR3 residues: CASSPEGLGRSTEAFF. In nucleotides, the CDR3 is TGTGCCAGCAGCCCAGAAGGTTTAGGGCGGAGCACTGAAGCTTTCTTT.

The chain recombines TRBV9 with TRBJ2-7; 7 bases are shared with TRBD2. This CDR3 is 14 amino acids long. After removal of 4 bases from V and 3 bases from J, the junction contained 7 bases not matched to a gene. Germline V gives CDR1 SGDLS, CDR2 YYNGEE. The CDR3 DNA sequence: TGTGCCAGCAGCCCCCAGACTAGCAACTACGAGCAGTACTTC. It encodes CASSPQTSNYEQYF.

The chain links TRBV9 to TRBJ1-1, with unresolved D. The CDR3 extends over 14 amino acids. Germline V gene sequence: CDR1 SGDLS, CDR2 YYNGEE. Deletions cut 4 bases from V and 9 bases from J, with 19 bases between. The CDR3 protein is CASSPERASYQAFF. As DNA, the CDR3 is TGTGCCAGCAGCCCTGAGAGGGCCAGTTACCAAGCTTTCTTT.

This chain joins TRBV13 and TRBJ1-2; possible D gene TRBD1, 5 bases. The CDR3 spans 11 residues. V lost 6 bases, J lost 7 bases, and 9 bases lay in between. Per germline, CDR1 PRHDT and CDR2 FYEKMQ (reference sequence). CDR3 region: CASSRGSGYTF. CDR3 in DNA: TGTGCCAGCAGTCGGGGGAGTGGCTACACCTTC. Full variable domain (remainder filled in from reference TRBV13 and TRBJ1-2): AAGVIQSPRHLIKEKRETATLKCYPIPRHDTVYWYQQGPGQDPQFLISFYEKMQSDKGSIPDRFSAQQFSDYHSELNMSSLELGDSALYFCASSRGSGYTFGSGTRLTVV.

A few counts support this clone. This chain joins TRBV29-1 and TRBJ1-1; D is uncertain. This CDR3 is built from 10 residues. Trimming took 2 bases from V and 8 from J, leaving 6 bases between them. CDR1 is SQVTM, CDR2 ANQGSEA, per germline. The CDR3 reads CSVERVEAFF. CDR3 nucleotides: TGCAGCGTTGAAAGAGTCGAAGCTTTCTTT.

The rearrangement joins TRBV9 to TRBJ1-1; no definite D call. This CDR3 has 14 amino acids. V lost 4 bases, J lost 4 bases, and 14 bases lay in between. Germline V gene data show CDR1 as SGDLS and CDR2 as YYNGEE. CDR3 in DNA: TGTGCCAGCAGCTCGCTTGGGTTCCCCACTGAAGCTTTCTTT. Translated, it gives CASSSLGFPTEAFF.

This chain connects TRBV6-5 to TRBJ1-2; 8 nucleotides agree with TRBD1. CDR1 MNHEY and CDR2 SVGAGI come from the germline V gene. V was pared by 2 bases and J by 0 bases, with 2 bases of the junction left unmatched. The CDR3 sequence is 15 residues long. In DNA form, the CDR3 reads TGTGCCAGCAGTTACCACAGGGGGACTAACTATGGCTACACCTTC. As protein: CASSYHRGTNYGYTF.

The chain carries TRBV7-6 and TRBJ2-2; 16 bases agree with TRBD2. V dropped 5 bases and J dropped 4; count of bases not matched to a gene: 13. CDR3 length equals 20 residues. Germline lookup yields CDR1 SGHVS and CDR2 FNYEAQ. The CDR3 DNA reads as TGTGCCAGCAGCCTGACCTCGGGACTAGCGGGGGGGCCGTTCACCGGGGAGCTGTTTTTT. It encodes CASSLTSGLAGGPFTGELFF.

The gene calls are TRBV2 and TRBJ1-2; the match to TRBD1 covers 11 bases. Germline values: CDR1 SNHLY, CDR2 FYNNEI. Trimming took 10 bases from V and 2 from J; bases not matched to a gene: 18. This CDR3 has 18 residues. CDR3 amino acids: CATWAEGTGGSPNYGYTF. CDR3 coding DNA: TGTGCCACCTGGGCGGAGGGGACAGGGGGTTCGCCCAACTATGGCTACACCTTC.

The chain couples TRBV29-1 to TRBJ2-3; 10 bases are a match to TRBD1. CDR3 length: 16 amino acids. The junction had 8 bases not matched to a gene; V was cut back by 3 bases and J by 2 bases. The germline gives CDR1 SQVTM, CDR2 ANQGSEA. DNA of the CDR3: TGCAGCGTTGACCATGGGACAGGGGCGGCCACAGATACGCAGTATTTT. Protein product: CSVDHGTGAATDTQYF.

This chain uses TRBV5-6 with TRBJ1-1; D not resolved. There are 15 residues in the CDR3. V dropped 0 bases and J dropped 6 bases, with 15 bases sitting between them. CDR1 is SGHDT and CDR2 is YYEEEE in the germline V gene. CDR3 nucleotide sequence: TGTGCCAGCAGCTTGGGGTCCCCGTCTATCGCTGAAGCTTTCTTT. Residues: CASSLGSPSIAEAFF.

J is TRBJ2-1 and V is TRBV27, with TRBD1 matching over 12 bases. This CDR3 has 14 amino acids. Germline V gene lookup returns CDR1 MNHEY and CDR2 SMNVEV (reference sequence). The ends lost 5 bases at V and 9 bases at J; junction bases unmatched: 5. The CDR3 DNA reads TGTGCCAGCAGTCCCGGGACAGGGGGCGGTGAGCAGTTCTTC. Translation: CASSPGTGGGEQFF.

Only a few counts were recorded for this clone. The chain combines TRBV4-1 with TRBJ1-4; 9 bases agree with TRBD1. V shed 3 bases, J shed 2 bases, and the junction held 7 bases outside the gene matches. This CDR3 region has 17 residues. Per the germline V gene, CDR1 is MGHRA and CDR2 is YSYEKL. Here the CDR3 reads CASSHPGTGPTNEKLFF. In nucleotides, the CDR3 is TGCGCCAGCAGCCACCCCGGGACAGGGCCCACTAATGAAAAACTGTTTTTT.

This clone is a singleton in its sample. The gene calls are TRBV20-1 and TRBJ2-7, with D maybe TRBD1 (5 bases). V lost 3 bases and J lost 3, with 6 bases in between. CDR1 is DFQATT, CDR2 SNEGSKA, per germline (reference sequence). CDR3 size: 11 residues. CDR3 bases: TGCAGTGCTAGTGACAGCTACGAGCAGTACTTC. Its translation is CSASDSYEQYF.

The chain carries TRBV9 and TRBJ1-1, with TRBD1 identical over 12 bases. The ends lost 4 bases at V and 10 bases at J; junction bases unmatched: 8. Germline lookup yields CDR1 SGDLS and CDR2 YYNGEE. This CDR3 has 14 amino acids. The CDR3 sequence is CASSTGTGGLGAFF. The CDR3 coding sequence is TGTGCCAGCAGCACCGGGACAGGGGGCCTTGGAGCTTTCTTT.

This chain connects TRBV5-1 to TRBJ1-1; D is possibly TRBD1 (6 bases). The V end lost 2 bases, the J end lost 1 base, and 12 bases lay between the germline ends. There are 15 residues in the CDR3. CDR1 is SGHRS, CDR2 YFSETQ, per germline. CDR3 in amino acids: CASSFRGQTNTEAFF. CDR3 nucleotides: TGCGCCAGCAGCTTCCGTGGACAGACGAACACTGAAGCTTTCTTT.

This clone was seen just once. The chain has TRBV30 and TRBJ2-7; D tentatively fits TRBD1 or TRBD2 (7 bases each). The CDR3 consists of 15 residues. V was clipped by 0 bases and J by 3 bases, with 15 bases between them. CDR1 and CDR2 from the germline V gene are GTSNPN and SVGIG (reference sequence). CDR3 in amino acids: CAWSVRAGGDYEQYF. Written as DNA, the CDR3 is TGTGCCTGGAGTGTACGGGCAGGGGGGGACTACGAGCAGTACTTC.

The chain joins TRBV7-6 to TRBJ2-5; the match to TRBD2 covers 7 bases. This CDR3 region has 14 residues. Germline loops: CDR1 SGHVS, CDR2 FNYEAQ. Unmatched junction bases numbered 8, after V lost 6 bases and J lost 4 bases. DNA for the CDR3: TGTGCCAGCAGTAGGACTAGTGGCGTAGAGACCCAGTACTTC. Translated: CASSRTSGVETQYF.

The chain carries TRBV7-2 and TRBJ2-3, with 11 bases that match TRBD2. The CDR3 covers 17 residues. Losses at the gene ends were 0 bases for V and 1 base for J; bases not matched to a gene: 3. CDR1 and CDR2 (germline): SGHTA, FQGNSA. The chain's CDR3 is CASSLAQLAGGTDTQYF. The CDR3 DNA follows: TGTGCCAGCAGCTTAGCCCAACTAGCGGGGGGCACAGATACGCAGTATTTT.

The gene calls are TRBV5-6 and TRBJ1-1; 8 nucleotides match TRBD1. This CDR3 has 17 amino acids. Germline assignment: CDR1 SGHDT and CDR2 YYEEEE. Germline trimming cut 3 bases from V and 4 bases from J; bases unmatched to any gene: 14. CDR3 sequence: CASSSTGVPTISTEAFF. In DNA form, the CDR3 reads TGTGCCAGCAGCTCGACAGGGGTTCCAACAATCAGCACTGAAGCTTTCTTT. Variable domain in full (rest from reference TRBV5-6 and TRBJ1-1): DAGVTQSPTHLIKTRGQQVTLRCSPKSGHDTVSWYQQALGQGPQFIFQYYEEEERQRGNFPDRFSGHQFPNYSSELNVNALLLGDSALYLCASSSTGVPTISTEAFFGQGTRLTVV.

The chain couples TRBV18 to TRBJ2-7, with D perhaps TRBD1 (5 bases). Trimming cost V 3 bases and J 6 bases, with 12 bases left between them. The CDR3 sequence is 13 residues long. CDR1 and CDR2 (germline): KGHSH, LQKENI. The CDR3 loop is CASSPDSSPEQYF. CDR3 bases: TGTGCCAGCTCACCCGACAGCAGTCCCGAGCAGTACTTC.

The chain joins TRBV5-1 to TRBJ2-7; 7 bases match TRBD1. Unmatched junction bases numbered 13, after V lost 4 bases and J lost 3 bases. From germline, CDR1 is SGHRS and CDR2 YFSETQ. CDR3 length: 16 amino acids. CDR3 sequence reads: CASSPSPGTEIYEQYF. The CDR3 DNA follows: TGCGCCAGCAGCCCATCGCCGGGGACAGAGATCTACGAGCAGTACTTC.